A selection of T cell receptor beta chains follows, all from one sample in a study of blood T cell repertoires in COVID-19. Clones were sequenced by immunoSEQ multiplex PCR, and TCRdb holds only the in-frame ones, with some missing. This sample has approximately 380,000 clones, with approximately 91% found just once. What was sequenced was PBMCs or T cells enriched from blood (not recorded which). The receptor set was obtained from a woman in her thirties or forties who had been exposed to COVID-19. Each CDR3 is given with its conserved first and last residue. Fields, in order: D gene, CDR3 length, J gene, clone size, V gene, CDR3 DNA, CDR3 protein. D genes are given only for firm matches. Some rows have no size entry. The others give once, few or many, or a class for an expanded clone.

TRBD2 15 TRBJ2-3 . TRBV13 TGTGCCAGCAGCTTAAAGACTAGCGGGGCAGATACGCAGTATTTT CASSLKTSGADTQYF
TRBD2 17 TRBJ2-5 . TRBV13 TGTGCCAGCAGCTTAGTAGGGCTAGCGGGGGATCGGGAGACCCAGTACTTC CASSLVGLAGDRETQYF
TRBD2 16 TRBJ2-5 . TRBV29-1 TGCAGCGTTGAAGATCTCGGGGGGGACCCCCAAGAGACCCAGTACTTC CSVEDLGGDPQETQYF
TRBD1 17 TRBJ2-2 . TRBV18 TGTGCCAGCTCACCCTCCGGGACAGCTACGAACACCGGGGAGCTGTTTTTT CASSPSGTATNTGELFF
TRBD1 15 TRBJ1-5 few TRBV7-8 TGTGCCAGCAGCCGGACCGGGACAGGGTACGGGGCCCAGCATTTT CASSRTGTGYGAQHF
TRBD1 14 TRBJ2-5 . TRBV7-2 TGTGCCAGCAGCCCCCGGACAGGGAGGGAGACCCAGTACTTC CASSPRTGRETQYF
TRBD1 15 TRBJ1-5 . TRBV2 TGTGCCAGCAGTTGGACAGGGGGCGTTAATCAGCCCCAGCATTTT CASSWTGGVNQPQHF
TRBD2 15 TRBJ2-5 . TRBV5-1 TGCGCCAGCAGCTTGGACGTGGGAGGGCCTGCGACCCAGTACTTC CASSLDVGGPATQYF
. 16 TRBJ1-1 . TRBV28 TGTGCCAGCACCTCCAGGGCGTCGGCCGGGAACACTGAAGCTTTCTTT CASTSRASAGNTEAFF
. 13 TRBJ1-6 once TRBV6-5 TGTGCCAGCAGCAGACAGTATAATTCACCCCTCCACTTT CASSRQYNSPLHF
. 14 TRBJ2-2 . TRBV7-2 TGTGCCAGCAGCTTATTCAGGGCGGACGGGGAGCTGTTTTTT CASSLFRADGELFF
. 12 TRBJ1-1 . TRBV27 TGTGCCAGTAAGACAGGGAACACTGAAGCTTTCTTT CASKTGNTEAFF
TRBD1 15 TRBJ2-7 . TRBV27 TGTGCCAGCACCTCGAGGATGGGACAGGGCTACGAGCAGTACTTC CASTSRMGQGYEQYF
TRBD1 14 TRBJ1-5 . TRBV6-5 TGTGCCAGCAAAGCCGGGACAGCTAATCAGCCCCAGCATTTT CASKAGTANQPQHF
. 17 TRBJ1-1 . TRBV19 TGTGCCAGTAGTATTGGTCCTGGATTCGGGGAGAACACTGAAGCTTTCTTT CASSIGPGFGENTEAFF
. 14 TRBJ1-1 . TRBV9 TGTGCCAGCAGCGCGACAGTGATGAACACTGAAGCTTTCTTT CASSATVMNTEAFF
. 13 TRBJ1-2 . TRBV19 TGTGCCAGTAGTATGACAGCATTCTATGGCTACACCTTC CASSMTAFYGYTF
TRBD1 18 TRBJ2-2 . TRBV7-7 TGTGCTAGCAGCTTGGGGACAGGGGGACCTCCGAACACCGGGGAGCTGTTTTTT CASSLGTGGPPNTGELFF
. 15 TRBJ2-5 . TRBV5-6 TGTGCCAGCAGCTTCCAGCAGCGGCGTCAAGAGACCCAGTACTTC CASSFQQRRQETQYF
. 15 TRBJ1-5 once TRBV6-5 TGTGCCAGCACCAAGGAGTTTAGCCGTGATAAAGTTGAGCATTTT CASTKEFSRDKVEHF
. 14 TRBJ2-7 . TRBV5-1 TGCGCCAGCAGTGTGGCTGCGGGCCCCTACGAGCAGTACTTC CASSVAAGPYEQYF
TRBD2 18 TRBJ2-2 . TRBV11-3 TGTGCCAGCAGCTTCGGGGGGTGGCTAGCGGAAAACACCGGGGAGCTGTTTTTT CASSFGGWLAENTGELFF
TRBD1 17 TRBJ1-1 . TRBV4-2 TGTGCCAGCAGCCCCCGACAGGGGGAGGGTCATAACACTGAAGCTTTCTTT CASSPRQGEGHNTEAFF
TRBD2 14 TRBJ2-3 . TRBV5-1 TGCGCCAGCCGGACTAGCGGGGAGGTCCATACGCAGTATTTT CASRTSGEVHTQYF
TRBD1 15 TRBJ1-4 . TRBV18 TGTGCCAGCTCACTAACAGGGGGCGGTGGAGAAAAACTGTTTTTT CASSLTGGGGEKLFF
TRBD1 16 TRBJ1-4 . TRBV2 TGTGCCAGCAGTGTTAGTCAGGGGGATTCCAATGAAAAACTGTTTTTT CASSVSQGDSNEKLFF
TRBD1 13 TRBJ1-2 . TRBV29-1 TGCAGCGTTGCCGACAGGGGGTTCAGTGGCTACACCTTC CSVADRGFSGYTF
. 11 TRBJ2-7 few TRBV15 TGTGCCACCAGCGGGGGGTACGAGCAGTACTTC CATSGGYEQYF
. 16 TRBJ1-1 . TRBV6-2/TRBV6-3 TGTGCCAGCAGTTACGATGAATTGCTAATGAACACTGAAGCTTTCTTT CASSYDELLMNTEAFF
. 14 TRBJ2-2 . TRBV24-1 TGTGCCACCAGTGACTACGGGGATGCCGGGGAGCTGTTTTTT CATSDYGDAGELFF
. 15 TRBJ1-1 . TRBV18 TGTGCCAGCTCACCAATAGCGACAGGGAACACTGAAGCTTTCTTT CASSPIATGNTEAFF
. 14 TRBJ2-3 . TRBV5-1 TGCGCCAGCAGCTCAGGCTCCCCCACAGATACGCAGTATTTT CASSSGSPTDTQYF
. 15 TRBJ2-3 . TRBV7-3 TGTGCCAGCAGCTTTATCAGGGGTCAGACAGATACGCAGTATTTT CASSFIRGQTDTQYF
TRBD1 13 TRBJ1-5 . TRBV30 TGTGCCTGCTCAAGGGGGCCAGAACAGCCCCAGCATTTT CACSRGPEQPQHF
. 14 TRBJ2-7 . TRBV5-1 TGCGCCAGCAGCTTTGGACTCACCAGCTACGAGCAGTACTTC CASSFGLTSYEQYF
. 13 TRBJ1-2 . TRBV5-4 TGTGCCAGCAGCTTGGACAGGATGGATGGCTACACCTTC CASSLDRMDGYTF
. 14 TRBJ2-7 . TRBV10-3 TGTGCCATCAGCCTCAGGGGTAACTCCTACGAGCAGTACTTC CAISLRGNSYEQYF
. 14 TRBJ1-2 . TRBV7-8 TGTGCCAGCAGCTTAGTGGAGGAATCGAGCGGCTACACCTTC CASSLVEESSGYTF
. 15 TRBJ2-2 . TRBV14 TGTGCCAGCAGCCACGGCAGCGCGAACACCGGGGAGCTGTTTTTT CASSHGSANTGELFF
. 15 TRBJ1-1 . TRBV19 TGTGCCAGTAGTATGGTGCCTCAGGGAAACACTGAAGCTTTCTTT CASSMVPQGNTEAFF
TRBD1 11 TRBJ2-1 . TRBV6-5 TGTGCCAGCAGGGGACAGGCGACGCAGTTCTTC CASRGQATQFF
. 14 TRBJ1-1 . TRBV7-2 TGTGCCAGCAGCTTAGACCCCGGTTGGACTGAAGCTTTCTTT CASSLDPGWTEAFF